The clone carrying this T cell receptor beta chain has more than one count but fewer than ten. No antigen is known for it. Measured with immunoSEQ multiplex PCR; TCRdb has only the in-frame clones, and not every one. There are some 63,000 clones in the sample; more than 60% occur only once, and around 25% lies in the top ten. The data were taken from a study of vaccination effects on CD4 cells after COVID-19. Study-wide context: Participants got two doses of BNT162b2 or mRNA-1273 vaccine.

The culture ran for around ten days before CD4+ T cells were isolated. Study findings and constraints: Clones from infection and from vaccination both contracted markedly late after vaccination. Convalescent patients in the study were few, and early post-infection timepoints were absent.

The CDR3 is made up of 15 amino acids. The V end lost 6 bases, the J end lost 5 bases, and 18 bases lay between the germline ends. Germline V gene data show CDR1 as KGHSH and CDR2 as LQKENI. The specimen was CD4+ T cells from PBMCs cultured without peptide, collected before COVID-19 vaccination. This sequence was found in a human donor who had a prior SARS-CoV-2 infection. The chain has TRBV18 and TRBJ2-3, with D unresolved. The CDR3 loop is CASSNGRTSLDTQYF. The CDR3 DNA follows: TGTGCCAGCTCCAACGGCCGAACTTCGCTAGATACGCAGTATTTT.